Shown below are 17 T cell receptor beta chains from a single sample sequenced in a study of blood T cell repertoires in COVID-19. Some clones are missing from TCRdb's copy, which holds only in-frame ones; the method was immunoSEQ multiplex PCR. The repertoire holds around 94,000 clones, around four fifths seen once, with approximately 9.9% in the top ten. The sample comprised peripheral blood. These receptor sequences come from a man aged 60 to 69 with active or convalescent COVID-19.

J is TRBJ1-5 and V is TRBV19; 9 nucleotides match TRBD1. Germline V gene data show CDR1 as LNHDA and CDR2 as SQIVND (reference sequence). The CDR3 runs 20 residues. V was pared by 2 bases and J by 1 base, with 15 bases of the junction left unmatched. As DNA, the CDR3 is TGTGCCAGTAGTATACTTCGACCGGGACAGGGAGGTGGGAGCAATCAGCCCCAGCATTTT. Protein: CASSILRPGQGGGSNQPQHF.

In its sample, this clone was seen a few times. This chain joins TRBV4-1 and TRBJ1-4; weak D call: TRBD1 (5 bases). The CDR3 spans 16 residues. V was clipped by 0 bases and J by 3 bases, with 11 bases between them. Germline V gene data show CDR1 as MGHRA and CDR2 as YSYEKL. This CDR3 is CASSQDGTGANEKLFF. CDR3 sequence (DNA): TGCGCCAGCAGCCAAGATGGCACAGGAGCTAATGAAAAACTGTTTTTT.

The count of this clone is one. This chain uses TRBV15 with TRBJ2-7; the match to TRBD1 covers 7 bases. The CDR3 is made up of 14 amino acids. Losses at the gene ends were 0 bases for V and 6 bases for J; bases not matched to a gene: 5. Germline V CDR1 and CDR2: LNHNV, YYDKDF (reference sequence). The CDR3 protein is CATSRDLTGAEQYF. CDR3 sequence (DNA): TGTGCCACCAGCAGAGACCTCACAGGGGCCGAGCAGTACTTC. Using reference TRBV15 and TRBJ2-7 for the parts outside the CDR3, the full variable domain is DAMVIQNPRYQVTQFGKPVTLSCSQTLNHNVMYWYQQKSSQAPKLLFHYYDKDFNNEADTPDNFQSRRPNTSFCFLDIRSPGLGDTAMYLCATSRDLTGAEQYFGPGTRLTVT.

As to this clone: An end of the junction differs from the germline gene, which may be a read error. CDR3 in amino acids: CAWSEGLAGEVF. The CDR3 DNA reads TGTGCCTGGAGTGAAGGACTAGCGGGAGAGGTCTTC. This rearrangement joins TRBV30 to TRBJ2-1, with TRBD2 matching over 13 bases. The CDR3 covers 12 residues. The germline CDR1 and CDR2 sequences are GTSNPN and SVGIG (reference sequence).

The CDR3 coding sequence is TGTGCCAGCAGGCTCACAGGGGTTGGCACAGATACGCAGTATTTT. The encoded protein is CASRLTGVGTDTQYF. This chain connects TRBV2 to TRBJ2-3, with 7 positions matching TRBD1. After removal of 6 bases from V and 1 base from J, the junction contained 7 bases not matched to a gene. The length of the CDR3 is 15 residues. The germline V gene encodes CDR1 SNHLY and CDR2 FYNNEI.

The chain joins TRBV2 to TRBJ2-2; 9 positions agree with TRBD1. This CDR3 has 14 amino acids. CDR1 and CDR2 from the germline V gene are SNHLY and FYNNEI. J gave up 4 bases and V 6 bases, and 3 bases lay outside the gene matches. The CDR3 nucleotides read TGTGCCAGCAGACAGGGGGCGAGCACCGGGGAGCTGTTTTTT. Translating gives CASRQGASTGELFF.

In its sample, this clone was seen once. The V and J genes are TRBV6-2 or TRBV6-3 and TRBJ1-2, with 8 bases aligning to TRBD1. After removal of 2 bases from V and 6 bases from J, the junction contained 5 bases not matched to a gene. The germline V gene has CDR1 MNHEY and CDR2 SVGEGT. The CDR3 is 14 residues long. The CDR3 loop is CASSYKRQGNGYTF. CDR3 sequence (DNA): TGTGCCAGCAGTTACAAGCGACAGGGGAATGGCTACACCTTC.

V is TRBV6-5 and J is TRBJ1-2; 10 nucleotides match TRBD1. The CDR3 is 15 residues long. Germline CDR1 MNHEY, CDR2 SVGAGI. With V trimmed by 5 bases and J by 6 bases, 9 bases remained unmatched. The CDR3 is CASSRDRGPSDGYTF. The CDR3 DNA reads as TGTGCCAGCAGTCGTGACAGGGGGCCCTCAGATGGCTACACCTTC.

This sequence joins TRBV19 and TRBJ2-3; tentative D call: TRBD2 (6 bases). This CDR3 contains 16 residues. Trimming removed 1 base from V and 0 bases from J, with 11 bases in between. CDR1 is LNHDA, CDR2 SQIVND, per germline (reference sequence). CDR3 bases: TGTGCCAGTAGTATAGGGCGGGGATATAGCACAGATACGCAGTATTTT. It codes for CASSIGRGYSTDTQYF. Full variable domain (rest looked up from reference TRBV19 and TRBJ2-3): DGGITQSPKYLFRKEGQNVTLSCEQNLNHDAMYWYRQDPGQGLRLIYYSQIVNDFQKGDIAEGYSVSREKKESFPLTVTSAQKNPTAFYLCASSIGRGYSTDTQYFGPGTRLTVL.

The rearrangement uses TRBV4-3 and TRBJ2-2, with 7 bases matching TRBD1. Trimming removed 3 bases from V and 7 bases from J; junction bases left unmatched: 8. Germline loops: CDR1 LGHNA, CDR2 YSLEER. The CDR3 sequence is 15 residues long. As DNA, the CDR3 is TGCGCCAGCAGCCATGGGACAGCACGGGGCGGGGAGCTGTTTTTT. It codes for CASSHGTARGGELFF.

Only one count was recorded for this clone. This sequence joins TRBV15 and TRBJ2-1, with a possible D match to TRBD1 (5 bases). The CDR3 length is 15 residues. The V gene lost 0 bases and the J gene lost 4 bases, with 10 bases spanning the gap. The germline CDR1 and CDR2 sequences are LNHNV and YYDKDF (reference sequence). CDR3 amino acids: CATSRDLGRYNEQFF. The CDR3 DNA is TGTGCCACCAGCAGAGATCTGGGGCGGTACAATGAGCAGTTCTTC. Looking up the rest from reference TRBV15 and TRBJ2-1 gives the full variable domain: DAMVIQNPRYQVTQFGKPVTLSCSQTLNHNVMYWYQQKSSQAPKLLFHYYDKDFNNEADTPDNFQSRRPNTSFCFLDIRSPGLGDTAMYLCATSRDLGRYNEQFFGPGTRLTVL.

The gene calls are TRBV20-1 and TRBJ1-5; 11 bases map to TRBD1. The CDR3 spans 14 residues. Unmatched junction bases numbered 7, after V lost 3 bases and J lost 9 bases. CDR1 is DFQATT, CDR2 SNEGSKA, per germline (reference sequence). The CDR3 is CSASKGTGGGPQHF. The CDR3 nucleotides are TGCAGTGCTAGTAAAGGGACAGGGGGTGGGCCCCAGCATTTT.

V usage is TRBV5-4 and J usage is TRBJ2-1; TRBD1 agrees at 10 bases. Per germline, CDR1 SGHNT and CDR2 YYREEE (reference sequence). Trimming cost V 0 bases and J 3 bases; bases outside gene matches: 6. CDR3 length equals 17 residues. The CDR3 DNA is TGTGCCAGCAGCTTGGGGCTGGGGACAGGGGACTACAATGAGCAGTTCTTC. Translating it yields CASSLGLGTGDYNEQFF.

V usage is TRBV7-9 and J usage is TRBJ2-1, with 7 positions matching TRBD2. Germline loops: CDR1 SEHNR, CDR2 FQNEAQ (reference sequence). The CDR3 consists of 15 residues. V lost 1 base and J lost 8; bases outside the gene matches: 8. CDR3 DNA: TGTGCCAGCAGCTTAGGCGGGAGTTTCATGGATGAGCAGTTCTTC. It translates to CASSLGGSFMDEQFF.

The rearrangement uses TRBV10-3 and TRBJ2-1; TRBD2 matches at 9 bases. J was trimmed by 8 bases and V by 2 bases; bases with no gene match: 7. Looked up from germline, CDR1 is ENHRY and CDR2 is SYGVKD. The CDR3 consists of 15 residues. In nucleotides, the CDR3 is TGTGCCATCAGTGAGCGGGCGGGAGGGCCGGATGAGCAGTTCTTC. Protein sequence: CAISERAGGPDEQFF.

The CDR3 spells CASSQTGTTNEKLFF. In DNA, the CDR3 is TGTGCCAGCAGCCAGACAGGAACAACTAATGAAAAACTGTTTTTT. This chain links TRBV6-1 with TRBJ1-4; D is possibly TRBD1 (6 bases). CDR1 and CDR2 from the germline V gene are MNHNS and SASEGT. Between the trimmed V and J ends, which lost 6 bases and 0 bases, there was a span of 11 bases. The CDR3 contains 15 residues.

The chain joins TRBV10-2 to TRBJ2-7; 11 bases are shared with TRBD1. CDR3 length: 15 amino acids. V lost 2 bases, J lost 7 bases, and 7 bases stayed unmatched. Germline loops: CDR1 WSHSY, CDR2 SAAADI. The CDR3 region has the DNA TGCGCCAGCAGTGAGGAAGGGACAGGGGGTGGAGAGCAGTACGTC. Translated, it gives CASSEEGTGGGEQYV.